This paragraph covers one T cell receptor (beta chain) sequence. Only a few counts were recorded for this clone. Its antigen remains undetermined. Base-call qualities are not available, and no considerably larger clone is one nucleotide away. Donors were healthy HIV-negative adults with no recently reported acute infections or vaccinations. Every donor was a Caucasian adult residing in Nashville, Tennessee, USA. CD4+ T cells were enriched through magnetic negative selection, after which naive cells were positively selected on CD45RA and the remaining negative fraction served as the memory subset. Blood was obtained by leukapheresis, after which PBMCs were separated by Ficoll-Histopaque density gradient centrifugation and cryopreserved in liquid nitrogen vapor phase. Analytical flow cytometry was used to check the purity and quantity of each magnetically sorted T cell population. From each sorted fraction, genomic DNA was isolated and quantified by UV absorbance on a Nanodrop 2000c.

TCR CDR3 regions were amplified from genomic DNA by multiplex PCR using the deep immunoSEQ assay. For each cell subset, the extracted genomic DNA was distributed evenly across all wells of several immunoSEQ 96-well plates, and each plate served as one replicate. For sorted subsets, around 0.2 ug genomic DNA, equal to about 30,000 T cell genomes, was loaded into each replicate PCR. The purified libraries were quantified using a Qubit 3.0 fluorometer, sized with a Bioanalyzer 2100, and then quantified again using the KAPA Library Quantification kit. Every immunoSEQ 96-well plate was sequenced on a separate single-read 150-cycle Illumina NextSeq 550 flow cell. The authors' pipeline ran thus. Because the immunoSEQ output included only junctional sequences and no quality scores, the filtering could not be the same as the filtering used for full-length reads. Sequences were annotated with PyIR, a Python wrapper for IgBLAST v1.9, and V/J genes and CDR3 were assigned using IMGT germline references. Any read was removed if the V/J assignment was weak (E-value above 1e-6), the CDR3 was missing, or the read contained stop codons, out-of-frame junctions, or ambiguous translated residues. V3J clonotypes were defined as sequences sharing an identical inferred V gene, J gene, and CDR3 amino acid sequence. Percentage overlap between repertoires was calculated by dividing the number of shared unique clonotypes by the size of the smaller repertoire. RTK rarefaction, the Chao1 estimator, and Recon v2.1 estimates of unobserved clonotypes were used to assess repertoire richness. Generation probabilities were computed with OLGA for all TCRbeta clonotypes obtained by the gDNA method from four donors. TCRdb obtained this table from immuneACCESS and retained in-frame rearrangements with V and J assigned. These tables miss some clones; where compared with another copy, unresolved V genes account for less than half of the shortfall, and the remainder is unexplained. V and J calls and clone size come straight from that table; D and trimming were deduced from the DNA. The sample data list roughly 1 million clones, and about 70% of these were observed just once. Of the sample, over 1.3% falls within the top ten clones.

This sample is part of a study of shared clonotypes between healthy human individuals (TCRdb year 2020). Background for the entire study: The cohort included a few men and two women between 18 and 49 years of age. For each donor, three plates each were used for CD4 naive and CD4 memory, two plates were used for CD8 naive, and one plate was used for CD8 memory. Blood TCR repertoires of about 5 healthy adults were deeply sequenced to estimate repertoire size and the extent of clonotype sharing between individuals. Libraries were prepared and TCR repertoires were sequenced by different laboratories using diverse techniques, in order to increase sequencing depth and limit assay-specific biases. Leukapheresis yielded between about 0.94 and 9 billion PBMCs per donor. What the authors observed across the whole study: Larger estimated clonotype richness was generally found for naive subsets than for memory subsets. Around 5% of naive CD4, around 4% of naive CD8, about 2.5% of memory CD4, and over 0.35% of memory CD8 clonotypes were shared across several donors. Compared with non-shared clonotypes, clonotypes shared by all four sorted-subset donors had higher generation probabilities. Based on pairwise subsampling, the degree of clonotype sharing among donors was expected to be affected by sequencing depth. The genetic and exposure-history diversity represented was limited by the small number of donors. Even with the large sequencing depth, rarefaction of the sorted-subset datasets indicated that sequencing was incomplete. Sampling was restricted to blood, and TCR repertoires in tissues likely differ from the TCR repertoires found in blood.

Trimming removed 7 bases from V and 0 bases from J; the gene matches leave 11 bases unexplained. CDR1 is given as MNHGY and CDR2 as SVAAGI, both from the germline V gene. The CDR3 spans 16 residues, from the cysteine through the phenylalanine. Just CDR3 DNA is preserved here, 48 bases in frame from base 1. This clonotype was sampled from a man between 18 and 29 years old in good health. The material sequenced was memory CD4+ T cells sorted from blood. The cell subset or site label corresponds to: CD45RA-negative fraction. The V and J genes are TRBV6-9 and TRBJ1-1; 7 of the junction bases match TRBD1. This receptor has the CDR3 CASKEQGLRLNTEAFF. The DNA sequence follows: TGTGCCAGCAAAGAACAGGGGCTAAGGCTGAACACTGAAGCTTTCTTT.